The T cell receptor (beta chain) under discussion was sequenced for a study of beta chain features in type 1 diabetes. The investigators reverse transcribed all of the isolated RNA, so they sequenced expressed TCRB transcripts. Profiling relied on immunoSEQ multiplex PCR, and the TCRdb table lists in-frame clones only, not all of them. The sample shows 150,000 to 170,000 clones, about 8.1% of them seen only once. The CDR3 spans 14 residues. Germline V CDR1 and CDR2: SGHTA, FQGTGA. V was cut by 2 bases and J by 5 bases, with 12 bases left in between. The chain couples TRBV7-3 to TRBJ1-2; D is undetermined. Sample: central memory CD4+ T cells from blood. This receptor was identified in a man between 18 and 29 years old in good health. In DNA form, the CDR3 reads TGTGCCAGCAGCTTAGGGGAGATGGGGTATGGCTACACCTTC. It translates to CASSLGEMGYGYTF.